Below are 17 T cell receptor beta chains sequenced from a single sample in a study of OX40 agonist ivuxolimab in advanced cancers. Sequenced by immunoSEQ multiplex PCR; TCRdb stores in-frame clones only, minus some. The sample has about 91,000 clones; roughly 87% are singletons. The starting material was CD4+ or CD8+ T cells sorted from blood, obtained in a trial of the OX40 agonist ivuxolimab. The receptors were sampled from an adult with an advanced solid tumor such as melanoma, head and neck, liver or kidney cancer.

V usage is TRBV2 and J usage is TRBJ1-1; D is possibly TRBD1 (5 bases). The CDR3 loop spans 15 amino acids. Per germline, CDR1 SNHLY and CDR2 FYNNEI. V was trimmed by 2 bases and J by 1 base, leaving 11 bases between them. The CDR3 DNA is TGTGCCAGCAGTGAATCCGGGACGGGGAACACTGAAGCTTTCTTT. Its protein product is CASSESGTGNTEAFF. Looking up the rest from reference TRBV2 and TRBJ1-1 gives the full variable domain: EPEVTQTPSHQVTQMGQEVILRCVPISNHLYFYWYRQILGQKVEFLVSFYNNEISEKSEIFDDQFSVERPDGSNFTLKIRSTKLEDSAMYFCASSESGTGNTEAFFGQGTRLTVV.

The J gene is TRBJ2-7, the V gene TRBV6-5, with D unresolved. This CDR3 region has 12 residues. Germline lookup yields CDR1 MNHEY and CDR2 SVGAGI. V lost 6 bases and J lost 3, with 9 bases in between. The CDR3 DNA sequence: TGTGCCAGCAGAGGCAGAGGCTACGAGCAGTACTTC. Residues: CASRGRGYEQYF.

This sequence joins TRBV14 and TRBJ1-6, with D possibly matching TRBD1 (6 bases). The CDR3 sequence is 16 residues long. V was shortened by 4 bases and J by 5 bases, with 15 bases between the two germline ends. The germline V gene encodes CDR1 SGHDN and CDR2 FVKESK. The CDR3: CASSLGGPQDNSPLHF. The CDR3, as DNA: TGTGCCAGCAGCCTTGGGGGGCCCCAGGATAATTCACCCCTCCACTTT.

The chain combines TRBV4-2 with TRBJ2-1; no firm D call. The germline V gene encodes CDR1 LGHNA and CDR2 YNFKEQ. CDR3 length: 17 residues. With 0 bases removed from V and 0 bases from J, the gap between germline ends came to 12 bases. The DNA for the CDR3 is TGTGCCAGCAGCCAAGAGGGATTTCAGACCTCCTACAATGAGCAGTTCTTC. It specifies CASSQEGFQTSYNEQFF.

The V call is TRBV5-1, the J call TRBJ2-1, with 7 bases that match TRBD1. This CDR3 has 16 amino acids. V lost 4 bases to trimming and J lost 0 bases; unmatched junction nucleotides: 7. Germline-derived CDR1 and CDR2 are SGHRS and YFSETQ. CDR3 loop: CASSRISGGSYNEQFF. The CDR3 region has the DNA TGCGCCAGCAGCCGAATTTCAGGGGGCTCCTACAATGAGCAGTTCTTC.

The chain recombines TRBV10-3 with TRBJ1-1; 8 bases map to TRBD1. The CDR3 loop spans 14 amino acids. The junction had 5 bases not matched to a gene; V was cut back by 7 bases and J by 1 base. Germline CDR1 and CDR2: ENHRY and SYGVKD. CDR3 coding DNA: TGTGCCATCAAGCTGACAGGGGAGAACACTGAAGCTTTCTTT. It encodes CAIKLTGENTEAFF.

The V and J genes are TRBV5-4 and TRBJ1-4, with TRBD1 as a possible D gene (5 bases). CDR3 length: 18 residues. Per germline, CDR1 SGHNT and CDR2 YYREEE (reference sequence). Between the trimmed V and J ends, which lost 0 bases and 0 bases, there was a span of 15 bases. The CDR3 DNA reads as TGTGCCAGCAGCTTGGGGTGGTCAGGGTTGGCAACTAATGAAAAACTGTTTTTT. Encoded protein: CASSLGWSGLATNEKLFF.

The chain combines TRBV7-2 with TRBJ1-2; a possible D gene is TRBD1 (5 bases). The CDR3 contains 14 residues. The germline CDR1 and CDR2 sequences are SGHTA and FQGNSA. Between the trimmed V and J ends, which lost 0 bases and 7 bases, there was a span of 12 bases. CDR3 sequence reads: CASSLAPGWGGYTF. DNA for the CDR3: TGTGCCAGCAGCTTAGCGCCAGGGTGGGGTGGCTACACCTTC.

The rearrangement links TRBV7-3 to TRBJ1-4, with D unresolved. Germline-derived CDR1 and CDR2 are SGHTA and FQGTGA. Trimming stripped 4 bases from V and 10 bases from J, with 7 bases between. The CDR3 is 11 residues long. CDR3 region: CASSSSGKLFF. The CDR3 DNA is TGTGCCAGCAGCTCCTCAGGAAAACTGTTTTTT.

The V and J genes are TRBV11-2 and TRBJ2-7; 10 positions agree with TRBD1. The CDR3 runs to 15 residues. J gave up 6 bases and V 1 base, and 6 bases lay outside the gene matches. CDR1 SGHAT and CDR2 FQNNGV come from the germline V gene. CDR3 in DNA: TGTGCCAGCAGCTTAGCCCGGGACAGGGGTCTCGAGCAGTACTTC. This translates into CASSLARDRGLEQYF.

Comments on this clone: Other DNA sequences in this sample translate to the same CDR3. CDR3 bases: TGTGCCAGCACTGGACAGGGATCCTATGGCTACACCTTC. It is translated as CASTGQGSYGYTF. The chain has TRBV6-1 and TRBJ1-2; the match to TRBD1 covers 8 bases. CDR1 MNHNS and CDR2 SASEGT come from the germline V gene. The junction had 5 bases not matched to a gene; V was cut back by 7 bases and J by 4 bases. This CDR3 spans 13 amino acids.

The V call is TRBV18, the J call TRBJ2-3; D is tentatively TRBD1 or TRBD2 (6 bases each). In germline, CDR1 is KGHSH, CDR2 LQKENI. V was shortened by 3 bases and J by 8 bases, with 21 bases between the two germline ends. The length of the CDR3 is 16 residues. The CDR3 nucleotides are TGTGCCAGCTCACCTCCGACTAGTGGGGGCCTGCTTACGCAGTATTTT. Amino acid sequence: CASSPPTSGGLLTQYF. The full variable domain, its missing parts supplied by reference TRBV18 and TRBJ2-3, is NAGVMQNPRHLVRRRGQEARLRCSPMKGHSHVYWYRQLPEEGLKFMVYLQKENIIDESGMPKERFSAEFPKEGPSILRIQQVVRGDSAAYFCASSPPTSGGLLTQYFGPGTRLTVL.

The chain couples TRBV18 to TRBJ1-2, with D perhaps TRBD1 (6 bases). In germline, CDR1 is KGHSH, CDR2 LQKENI. Trimming left V 3 bases short and J 0 bases short, with 11 bases between. The CDR3 consists of 15 residues. CDR3 sequence (DNA): TGTGCCAGCTCACCTGCAGGGGATACTAACTATGGCTACACCTTC. Protein product: CASSPAGDTNYGYTF.

The rearrangement uses TRBV7-3 and TRBJ2-2; 10 bases are a match to TRBD2. Germline V gives CDR1 SGHTA, CDR2 FQGTGA. The CDR3 contains 18 residues. The V gene end was trimmed by 4 bases and the J gene end by 4 bases; junction bases not matched to a gene: 12. CDR3 sequence: CASSSRAGGSLGTGELFF. CDR3 DNA: TGTGCCAGCAGCTCCCGAGCGGGGGGGTCTCTCGGCACCGGGGAGCTGTTTTTT. Based on the CDR3 plus reference TRBV7-3 and TRBJ2-2, the full variable domain is GAGVSQTPSNKVTEKGKYVELRCDPISGHTALYWYRQSLGQGPEFLIYFQGTGAADDSGLPNDRFFAVRPEGSVSTLKIQRTERGDSAVYLCASSSRAGGSLGTGELFFGEGSRLTVL.

J is TRBJ1-2 and V is TRBV5-1; D gene unclear. The germline V and J ends were trimmed by 4 bases and 0 bases, with 10 bases remaining between them. Germline CDR1 reads SGHRS; CDR2 reads YFSETQ. This CDR3 has 14 amino acids. CDR3 coding DNA: TGCGCCAGCAGCCCCGTCGGCCCTAACTATGGCTACACCTTC. Its protein product is CASSPVGPNYGYTF.

The J gene is TRBJ2-1, the V gene TRBV5-6; 7 nucleotides agree with TRBD1. After removal of 1 base from V and 3 bases from J, the junction contained 10 bases not matched to a gene. This CDR3 is built from 17 residues. CDR1 and CDR2 (germline): SGHDT, YYEEEE. The CDR3 spells CASSLNEGARSYNEQFF. CDR3 coding DNA: TGTGCCAGCAGCTTGAACGAGGGGGCAAGAAGCTACAATGAGCAGTTCTTC.

V gene TRBV18 combines with J gene TRBJ2-7, with 9 bases that match TRBD1. V was clipped by 2 bases and J by 6 bases; unmatched bases: 8. The V gene's germline CDR1 is KGHSH and CDR2 LQKENI. The CDR3 totals 15 residues. The CDR3 nucleotides are TGTGCCAGCTCACCAACGCGGGACAGGGCTACCGAGCAGTACTTC. It is translated as CASSPTRDRATEQYF.